This T cell receptor beta chain was found in a study of blood T cell repertoires in COVID-19. As for the study in general: Material from acute and convalescent COVID-19 was sourced from the United States, Italy and Spain. Nucleic acid was either cDNA or gDNA, and it came from T cells, B-cell-depleted T cells, or PBMCs.

In the original analysis: Amplification with reference gene primers provided the estimates of nucleated cell counts. Assay: immunoSEQ multiplex PCR; the TCRdb copy retains only in-frame clones and omits some. V and J calls and clone size are as listed in that table; D and trimming were resolved from the DNA. The data hold 200,000 to 250,000 clones, with 70% to 90% observed a single time. With 2 bases removed from V and 4 bases from J, the gap between germline ends came to 11 bases. The CDR3 totals 15 residues. Germline V lookup: CDR1 MDHEN, CDR2 SYDVKM. This sequence joins TRBV28 and TRBJ2-2; D possibly corresponds to TRBD2 (5 bases). The specimen sequenced was peripheral blood. The receptor was derived from a woman between 18 and 29 years old who had recovered from COVID-19. CDR3 nucleotide sequence: TGTGCCAGCAGTTTAGCCGGGGTTCGCACCGGGGAGCTGTTTTTT. Protein product: CASSLAGVRTGELFF. The full variable domain, its missing parts supplied by reference TRBV28 and TRBJ2-2, is DVKVTQSSRYLVKRTGEKVFLECVQDMDHENMFWYRQDPGLGLRLIYFSYDVKMKEKGDIPEGYSVSREKKERFSLILESASTNQTSMYLCASSLAGVRTGELFFGEGSRLTVL.